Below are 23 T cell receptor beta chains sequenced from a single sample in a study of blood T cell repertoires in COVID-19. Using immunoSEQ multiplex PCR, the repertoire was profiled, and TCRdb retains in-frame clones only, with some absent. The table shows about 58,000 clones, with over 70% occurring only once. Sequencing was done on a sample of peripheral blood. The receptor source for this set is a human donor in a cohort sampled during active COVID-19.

The CDR3 DNA follows: TGTGCCAGTACGGGGAGCGGGGTCAGGAATGAGCAGTTCTTC. As protein: CASTGSGVRNEQFF. The rearrangement links TRBV19 to TRBJ2-1; 7 bases fit TRBD2. The ends lost 7 bases at V and 7 bases at J; junction bases unmatched: 10. This CDR3 comprises 14 residues. Germline assignment: CDR1 LNHDA and CDR2 SQIVND (reference sequence).

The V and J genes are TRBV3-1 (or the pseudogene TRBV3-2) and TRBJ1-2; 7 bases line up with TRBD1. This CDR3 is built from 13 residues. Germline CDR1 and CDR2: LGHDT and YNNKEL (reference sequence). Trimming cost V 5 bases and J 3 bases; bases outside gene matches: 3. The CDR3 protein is CASSLDRYYGYTF. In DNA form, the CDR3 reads TGTGCCAGCAGCTTGGACAGGTACTATGGCTACACCTTC.

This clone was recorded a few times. In DNA, the CDR3 is TGTGCCAGCAGCACCCTAGCGGGGGTTGAGACCCAGTACTTC. Its protein product is CASSTLAGVETQYF. This chain joins TRBV7-9 and TRBJ2-5; 10 bases line up with TRBD2. The CDR3 runs to 14 residues. J was trimmed by 5 bases and V by 5 bases; bases with no gene match: 5. The germline V gene encodes CDR1 SEHNR and CDR2 FQNEAQ (reference sequence).

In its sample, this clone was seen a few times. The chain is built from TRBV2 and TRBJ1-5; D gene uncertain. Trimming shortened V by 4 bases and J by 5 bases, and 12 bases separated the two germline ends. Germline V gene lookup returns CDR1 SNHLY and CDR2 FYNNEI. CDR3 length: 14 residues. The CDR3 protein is CASSGGGTHQPQHF. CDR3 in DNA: TGTGCCAGCAGTGGCGGTGGCACCCATCAGCCCCAGCATTTT.

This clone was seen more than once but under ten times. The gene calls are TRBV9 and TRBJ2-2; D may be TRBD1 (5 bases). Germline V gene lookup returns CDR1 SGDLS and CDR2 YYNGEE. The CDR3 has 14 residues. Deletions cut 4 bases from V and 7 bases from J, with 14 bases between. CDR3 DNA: TGTGCCAGCAGCCAACTACAGGCGCGCGGGGAGCTGTTTTTT. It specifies CASSQLQARGELFF.

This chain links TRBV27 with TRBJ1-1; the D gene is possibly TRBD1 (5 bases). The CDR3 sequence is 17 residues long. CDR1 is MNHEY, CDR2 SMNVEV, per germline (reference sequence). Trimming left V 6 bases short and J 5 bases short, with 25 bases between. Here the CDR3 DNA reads TGTGCCAGCAGACGAAACCCCGACAGAGCGTGGGGTACTGAAGCTTTCTTT. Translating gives CASRRNPDRAWGTEAFF.

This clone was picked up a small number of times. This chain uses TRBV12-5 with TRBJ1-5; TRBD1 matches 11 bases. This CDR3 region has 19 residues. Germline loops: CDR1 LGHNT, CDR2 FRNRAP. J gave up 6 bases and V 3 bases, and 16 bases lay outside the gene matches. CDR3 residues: CASGFPVCEGQGAGQPQHF. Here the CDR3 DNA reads TGTGCTAGTGGTTTCCCTGTATGCGAAGGACAGGGGGCAGGTCAGCCCCAGCATTTT.

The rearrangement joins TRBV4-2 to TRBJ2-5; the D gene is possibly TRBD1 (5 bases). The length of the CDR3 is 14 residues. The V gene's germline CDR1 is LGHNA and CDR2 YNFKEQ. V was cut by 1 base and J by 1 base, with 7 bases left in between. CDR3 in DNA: TGTGCCAGCAGCCAAGTCCAGGGCCAAGAGACCCAGTACTTC. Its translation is CASSQVQGQETQYF.

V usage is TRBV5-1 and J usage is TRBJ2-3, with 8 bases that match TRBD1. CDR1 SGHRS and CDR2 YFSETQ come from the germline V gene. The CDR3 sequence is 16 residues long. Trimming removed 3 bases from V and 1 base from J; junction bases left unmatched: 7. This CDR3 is CASSWGDRSRTDTQYF. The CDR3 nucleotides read TGCGCCAGCAGCTGGGGGGACAGGTCCCGCACAGATACGCAGTATTTT.

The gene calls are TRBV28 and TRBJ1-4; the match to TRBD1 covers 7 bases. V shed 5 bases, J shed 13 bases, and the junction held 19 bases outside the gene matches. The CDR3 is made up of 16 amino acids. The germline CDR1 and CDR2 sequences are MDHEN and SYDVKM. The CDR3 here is CASSRTGTARTGLLFF. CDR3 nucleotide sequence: TGTGCCAGCAGTAGAACCGGGACAGCTCGAACCGGTCTACTGTTTTTT.

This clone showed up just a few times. The CDR3 here is CAIRGLYEQYF. CDR3 nucleotides: TGTGCCATCAGAGGACTATACGAGCAGTACTTC. The V and J genes are TRBV10-3 and TRBJ2-7, with D possibly matching TRBD2 (6 bases). V gave up 6 bases and J gave up 4 bases, with 7 bases separating them. The CDR3 extends over 11 amino acids. The germline CDR1 and CDR2 sequences are ENHRY and SYGVKD.

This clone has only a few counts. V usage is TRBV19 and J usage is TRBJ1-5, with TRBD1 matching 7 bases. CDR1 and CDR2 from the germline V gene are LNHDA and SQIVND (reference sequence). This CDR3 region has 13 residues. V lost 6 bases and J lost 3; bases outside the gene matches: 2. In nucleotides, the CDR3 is TGTGCCAGTAGGGACAGGCTCAATCAGCCCCAGCATTTT. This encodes CASRDRLNQPQHF.

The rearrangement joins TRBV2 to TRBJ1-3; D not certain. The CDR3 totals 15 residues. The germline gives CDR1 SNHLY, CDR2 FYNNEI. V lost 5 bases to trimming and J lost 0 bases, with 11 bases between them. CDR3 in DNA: TGTGCCAGCAGTCCCCAGGCCCTCTCTGGAAACACCATATATTTT. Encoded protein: CASSPQALSGNTIYF.

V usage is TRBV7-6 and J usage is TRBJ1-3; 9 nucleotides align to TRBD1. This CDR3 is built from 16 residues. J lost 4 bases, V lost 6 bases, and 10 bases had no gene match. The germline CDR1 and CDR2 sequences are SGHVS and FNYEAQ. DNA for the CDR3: TGTGCCAGCAGTCCCCAACAGGGGGCGAAGGGAAACACCATATATTTT. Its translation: CASSPQQGAKGNTIYF.

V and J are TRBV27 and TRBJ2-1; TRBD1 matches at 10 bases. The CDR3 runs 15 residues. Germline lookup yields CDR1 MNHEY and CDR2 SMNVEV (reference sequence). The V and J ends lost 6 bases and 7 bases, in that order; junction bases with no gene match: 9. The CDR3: CASSSGTGAGNEQFF. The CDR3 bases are TGTGCCAGCAGCTCCGGGACAGGGGCGGGTAATGAGCAGTTCTTC.

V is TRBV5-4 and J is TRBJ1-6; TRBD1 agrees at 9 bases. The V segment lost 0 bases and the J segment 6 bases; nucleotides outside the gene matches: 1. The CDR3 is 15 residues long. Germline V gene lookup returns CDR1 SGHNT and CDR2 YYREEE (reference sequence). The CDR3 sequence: CASSLAGQGNSPLHF. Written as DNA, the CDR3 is TGTGCCAGCAGCTTGGCGGGACAGGGTAATTCACCCCTCCACTTT.

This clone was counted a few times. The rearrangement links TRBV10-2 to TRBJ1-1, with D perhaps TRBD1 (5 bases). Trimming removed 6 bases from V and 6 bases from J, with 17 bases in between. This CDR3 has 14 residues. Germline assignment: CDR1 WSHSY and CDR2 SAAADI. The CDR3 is CASSQWTSDPEAFF. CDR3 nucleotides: TGCGCCAGCAGCCAATGGACATCAGATCCTGAAGCTTTCTTT.

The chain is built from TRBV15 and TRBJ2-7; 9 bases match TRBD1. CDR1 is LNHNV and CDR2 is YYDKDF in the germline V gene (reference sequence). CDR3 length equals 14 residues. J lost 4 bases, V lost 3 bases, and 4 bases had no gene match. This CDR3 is CATSSRDRVYEQYF. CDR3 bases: TGTGCCACCAGCAGCCGGGACAGGGTGTACGAGCAGTACTTC.

This chain's CDR3 is CAWSAGVFYEQYF. The CDR3 DNA sequence: TGTGCCTGGAGTGCCGGAGTTTTCTACGAGCAGTACTTC. The rearrangement uses TRBV30 and TRBJ2-7; D unclear. V dropped 1 base and J dropped 3 bases, with 10 bases sitting between them. Germline V gene lookup returns CDR1 GTSNPN and CDR2 SVGIG (reference sequence). The CDR3 loop spans 13 amino acids.

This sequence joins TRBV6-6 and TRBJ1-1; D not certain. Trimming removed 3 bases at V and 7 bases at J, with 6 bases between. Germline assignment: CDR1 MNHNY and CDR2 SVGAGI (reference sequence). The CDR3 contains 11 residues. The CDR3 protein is CASSYRSEAFF. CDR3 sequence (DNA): TGTGCCAGCAGTTATCGGAGTGAAGCTTTCTTT.

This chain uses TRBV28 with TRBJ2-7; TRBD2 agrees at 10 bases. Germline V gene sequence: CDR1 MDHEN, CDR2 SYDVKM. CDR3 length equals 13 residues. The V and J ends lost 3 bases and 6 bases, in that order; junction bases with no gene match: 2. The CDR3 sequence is CASSFSGRTEQYF. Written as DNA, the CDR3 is TGTGCCAGCAGTTTTAGCGGGAGGACCGAGCAGTACTTC.

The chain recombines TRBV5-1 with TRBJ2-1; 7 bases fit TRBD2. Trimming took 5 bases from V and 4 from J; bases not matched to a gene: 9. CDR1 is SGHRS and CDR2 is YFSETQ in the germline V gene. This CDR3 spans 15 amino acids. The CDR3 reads CASRPVGGKYNEQFF. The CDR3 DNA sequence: TGCGCCAGCAGACCGGTGGGGGGGAAGTACAATGAGCAGTTCTTC.

The CDR3, as DNA: TGCAGCGTTGAAGATCCGGAATTAAGGGCCAGGGCGACTGAAGCTTTCTTT. Translated, it gives CSVEDPELRARATEAFF. The chain joins TRBV29-1 to TRBJ1-1, with a tentative D call TRBD1 (5 bases). The CDR3 loop spans 17 amino acids. Germline CDR1 reads SQVTM; CDR2 reads ANQGSEA. Trimming left V 0 bases short and J 5 bases short, with 22 bases between.